The clone carrying this T cell receptor (beta chain) appeared a single time. The CDR3 has 15 residues. V shed 5 bases and J 0 bases; nucleotides not matched to a gene: 6. Looked up from germline, CDR1 is SGHRS and CDR2 is YFSETQ. The data were obtained in a study of blood T cell repertoires in COVID-19. Using immunoSEQ multiplex PCR, the repertoire was profiled, and TCRdb retains in-frame clones only, with some absent. This sample has over 75,000 clones, with around four fifths found just once. V gene TRBV5-1 combines with J gene TRBJ2-3; 7 bases map to TRBD2. This TCR came from a woman older than 75 with active or convalescent COVID-19. Sequenced input: peripheral blood. The CDR3 reads CASRLLARSTDTQYF. CDR3 coding DNA: TGCGCCAGCAGACTACTAGCGCGTAGCACAGATACGCAGTATTTT.